Detailed here is one T cell receptor (beta chain). Antigen specificity is unknown. The CDR3 is 17 residues long. Germline V gene data show CDR1 as SGHRS and CDR2 as YFSETQ. V dropped 4 bases and J dropped 3; count of bases not matched to a gene: 13. The data are from a study of vaccination effects on CD4 cells after COVID-19. Study details: Convalescent patients (n = two) were sampled 16 days and one week prevaccination.

This table comes from immunoSEQ multiplex PCR, and its TCRdb copy is limited to in-frame clones, with some not included. The sample yields tens of thousands of clones, around 70% seen once. Viral peptide pools were used in the ViraFEST assay to expand antigen-specific CD4+ T cells, and sequencing came afterward. After around 10 days in culture, the CD4+ T cells were isolated. Infection dated between March and December 2020, before the Alpha, Beta and Delta variants reached the United States. With approximately 9.8 ug/ml peptides and around 9.6 IU/ml IL-2, fewer than 2.5 million PBMC per well were cultured. An HIV-1 Nef peptide pool was employed for negative control culture. At days 3 and 7, half of the medium was exchanged for IL-2 medium.

This chain connects TRBV5-1 to TRBJ2-4; TRBD1 matches 7 bases. The sample in question was CD4+ T cells from PBMCs cultured with HIV peptides, obtained before COVID-19 vaccination. The subset denotes: HIV-1 Nef peptide pool negative control/reference culture. This receptor was taken from a human donor who had a prior SARS-CoV-2 infection. In DNA form, the CDR3 reads TGCGCCAGCAGCCCAGACAGGGCTAGGTTTGACAAAAACATTCAGTACTTC. It specifies CASSPDRARFDKNIQYF.